This T cell receptor beta chain stems from a study of T cells in Graves' hyperthyroidism and ophthalmopathy. TCR beta CDR3 region amplification was performed from RNA transcripts. When the TCR CDR3 underwent first-round RT-PCR, the HTBI primer set was used. A single record per CDR3 protein comes from TCRdb applying MiXCR to the multiplex PCR reads. This table has approximately 480,000 distinct CDR3 sequences, under 25% appearing once. Looked up from germline, CDR1 is SGHRS and CDR2 is YFSETQ. V dropped 3 bases and J dropped 4 bases, with 13 bases sitting between them. The CDR3 covers 14 residues. This clonotype was recorded at least ten times.

Sequenced input: blood. This receptor was identified in a young man with Graves' hyperthyroidism. The rearrangement links TRBV5-1 to TRBJ1-2, with a weak D call TRBD1 (5 bases). The CDR3 loop reads CASSSQGPLYGYTF. CDR3 DNA sequence: TGCGCCAGCAGCTCTCAGGGTCCTCTCTATGGCTACACCTTC.